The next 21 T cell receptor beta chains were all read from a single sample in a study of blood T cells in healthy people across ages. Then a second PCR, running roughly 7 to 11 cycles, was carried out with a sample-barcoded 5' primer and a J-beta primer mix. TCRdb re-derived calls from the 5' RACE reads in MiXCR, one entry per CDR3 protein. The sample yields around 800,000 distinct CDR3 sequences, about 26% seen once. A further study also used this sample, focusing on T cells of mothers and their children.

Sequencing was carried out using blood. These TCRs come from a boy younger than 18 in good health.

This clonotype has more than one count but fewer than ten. The CDR3 here is CASSPFDGKAKNIQYF. The CDR3 DNA reads as TGTGCCAGCAGCCCCTTTGACGGAAAAGCCAAAAACATTCAGTACTTC. The rearrangement links TRBV3-1 to TRBJ2-4; D unresolved. The germline V gene encodes CDR1 LGHDT and CDR2 YNNKEL (reference sequence). Trimming removed 4 bases at V and 0 bases at J, with 13 bases between. This CDR3 is 16 amino acids long.

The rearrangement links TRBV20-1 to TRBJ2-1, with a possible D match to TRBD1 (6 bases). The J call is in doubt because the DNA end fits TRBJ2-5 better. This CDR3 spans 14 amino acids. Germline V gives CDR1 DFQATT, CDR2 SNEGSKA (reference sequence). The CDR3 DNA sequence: TGCAGTGCTAGAGGGCACAGGGACGGGGAGACCCAGTACTTC. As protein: CSARGHRDGETQYF.

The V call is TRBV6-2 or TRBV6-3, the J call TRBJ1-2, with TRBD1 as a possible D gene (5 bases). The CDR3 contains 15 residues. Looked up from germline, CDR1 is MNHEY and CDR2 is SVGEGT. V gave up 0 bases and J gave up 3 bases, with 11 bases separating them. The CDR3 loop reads CASSYSWGNDYGYTF. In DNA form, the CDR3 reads TGTGCCAGCAGTTACTCTTGGGGGAACGACTATGGCTACACCTTC.

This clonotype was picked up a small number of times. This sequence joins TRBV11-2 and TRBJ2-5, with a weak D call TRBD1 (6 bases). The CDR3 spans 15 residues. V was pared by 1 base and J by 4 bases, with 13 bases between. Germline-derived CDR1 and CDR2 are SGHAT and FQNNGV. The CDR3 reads CASSLAPGVRETQYF. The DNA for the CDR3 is TGTGCCAGCAGCTTAGCGCCAGGGGTACGAGAGACCCAGTACTTC. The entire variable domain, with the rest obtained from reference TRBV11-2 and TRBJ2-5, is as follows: EAGVAQSPRYKIIEKRQSVAFWCNPISGHATLYWYQQILGQGPKLLIQFQNNGVVDDSQLPKDRFSAERLKGVDSTLKIQPAKLEDSAVYLCASSLAPGVRETQYFGPGTRLLVL.

This chain's CDR3 is CASSTRTVYTEAFF. The DNA for the CDR3 is TGTGCCAGCAGTACCAGGACAGTTTACACTGAAGCTTTCTTT. The genes are TRBV6-2 or TRBV6-3 and TRBJ1-1; TRBD1 might be the D (6 bases). This CDR3 comprises 14 residues. Germline V gene data show CDR1 as MNHEY and CDR2 as SVGEGT. Trimming shortened V by 5 bases and J by 3 bases, and 13 bases separated the two germline ends.

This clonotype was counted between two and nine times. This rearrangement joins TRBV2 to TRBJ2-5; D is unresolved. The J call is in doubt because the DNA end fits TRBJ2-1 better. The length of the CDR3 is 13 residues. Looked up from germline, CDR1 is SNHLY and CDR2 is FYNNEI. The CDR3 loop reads CASSDPPYNEQFF. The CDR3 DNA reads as TGTGCCAGCAGTGACCCGCCCTACAATGAGCAGTTCTTC.

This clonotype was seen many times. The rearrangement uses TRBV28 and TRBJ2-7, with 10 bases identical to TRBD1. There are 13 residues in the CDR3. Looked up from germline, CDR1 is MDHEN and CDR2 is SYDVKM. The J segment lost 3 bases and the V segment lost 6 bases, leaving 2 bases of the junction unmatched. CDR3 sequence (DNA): TGTGCCAGCAGGCGGACAGGGGGCTACGAGCAGTACTTC. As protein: CASRRTGGYEQYF.

In DNA form, the CDR3 reads TGTGCCAGCAGCCGAGGGGCAGACTACGAGCAGTACTTC. Translating gives CASSRGADYEQYF. The chain employs TRBV2 and TRBJ2-7; the D call may be TRBD1 or TRBD2 (5 bases each). CDR1 is SNHLY and CDR2 is FYNNEI in the germline V gene. V shed 6 bases and J shed 3 bases, with 12 bases lying between them. The CDR3 length is 13 residues. Combining the CDR3 with reference TRBV2 and TRBJ2-7 gives the whole variable domain EPEVTQTPSHQVTQMGQEVILRCVPISNHLYFYWYRQILGQKVEFLVSFYNNEISEKSEIFDDQFSVERPDGSNFTLKIRSTKLEDSAMYFCASSRGADYEQYFGPGTRLTVT.

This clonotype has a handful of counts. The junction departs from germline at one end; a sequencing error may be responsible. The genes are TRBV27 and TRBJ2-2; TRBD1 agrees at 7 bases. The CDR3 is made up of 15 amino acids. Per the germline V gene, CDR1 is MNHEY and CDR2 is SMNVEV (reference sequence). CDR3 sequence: CASSLGQPYTGELFF. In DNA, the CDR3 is TGCGCCAGCAGTTTGGGACAGCCGTACACCGGGGAGCTGTTTTTT.

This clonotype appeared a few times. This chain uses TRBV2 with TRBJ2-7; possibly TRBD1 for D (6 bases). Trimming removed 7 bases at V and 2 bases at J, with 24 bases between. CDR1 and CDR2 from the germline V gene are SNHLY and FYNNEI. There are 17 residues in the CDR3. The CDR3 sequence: CASTPQPPIQGPYEQYF. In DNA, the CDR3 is TGTGCCAGCACTCCCCAACCCCCTATACAGGGTCCCTACGAGCAGTACTTC.

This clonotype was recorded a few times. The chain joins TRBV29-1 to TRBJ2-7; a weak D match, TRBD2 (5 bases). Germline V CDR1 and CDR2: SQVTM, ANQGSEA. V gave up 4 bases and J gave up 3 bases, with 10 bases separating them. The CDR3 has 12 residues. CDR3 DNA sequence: TGCAGCGTTGGATATCGGGGCTACGAGCAGTACTTC. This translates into CSVGYRGYEQYF.

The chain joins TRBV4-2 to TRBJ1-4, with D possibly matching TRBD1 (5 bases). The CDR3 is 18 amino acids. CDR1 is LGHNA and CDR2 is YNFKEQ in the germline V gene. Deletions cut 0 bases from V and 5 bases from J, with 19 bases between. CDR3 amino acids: CASSQDQLAGGRNEKLFF. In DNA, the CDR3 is TGTGCCAGCAGCCAAGATCAACTGGCGGGGGGTCGGAATGAAAAACTGTTTTTT.

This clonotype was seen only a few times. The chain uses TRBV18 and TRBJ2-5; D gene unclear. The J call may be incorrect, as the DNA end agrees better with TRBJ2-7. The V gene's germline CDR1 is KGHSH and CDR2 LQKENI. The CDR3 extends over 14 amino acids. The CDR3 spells CASSPAVTTYEQYF. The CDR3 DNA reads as TGTGCCAGCTCACCAGCGGTAACCACCTACGAGCAGTACTTC.

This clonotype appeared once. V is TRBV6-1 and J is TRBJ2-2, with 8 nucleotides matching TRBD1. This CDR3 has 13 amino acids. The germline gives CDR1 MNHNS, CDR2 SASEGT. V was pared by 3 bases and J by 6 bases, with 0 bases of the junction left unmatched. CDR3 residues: CASSEDRAGELFF. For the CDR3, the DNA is TGTGCCAGCAGTGAGGACAGGGCCGGGGAGCTGTTTTTT.

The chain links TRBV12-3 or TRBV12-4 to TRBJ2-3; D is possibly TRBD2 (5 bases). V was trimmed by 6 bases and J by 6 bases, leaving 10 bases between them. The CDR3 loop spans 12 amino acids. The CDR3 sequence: CASSEIADTQYF. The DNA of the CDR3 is TGTGCCAGCAGCGAGATAGCGGATACGCAGTATTTT.

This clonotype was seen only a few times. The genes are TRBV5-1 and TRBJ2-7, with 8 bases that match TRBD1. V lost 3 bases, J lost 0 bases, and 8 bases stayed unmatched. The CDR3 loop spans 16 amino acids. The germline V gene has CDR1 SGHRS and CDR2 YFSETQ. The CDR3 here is CASSSGPTGASYEQYF. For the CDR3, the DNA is TGCGCCAGCAGCTCGGGGCCGACAGGGGCCTCCTACGAGCAGTACTTC.

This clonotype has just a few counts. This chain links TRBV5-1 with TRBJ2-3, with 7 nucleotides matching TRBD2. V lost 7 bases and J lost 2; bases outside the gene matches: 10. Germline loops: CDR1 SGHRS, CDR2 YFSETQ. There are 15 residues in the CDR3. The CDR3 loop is CASHIGTTFTDTQYF. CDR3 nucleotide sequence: TGCGCCAGCCATATCGGGACTACTTTCACAGATACGCAGTATTTT.

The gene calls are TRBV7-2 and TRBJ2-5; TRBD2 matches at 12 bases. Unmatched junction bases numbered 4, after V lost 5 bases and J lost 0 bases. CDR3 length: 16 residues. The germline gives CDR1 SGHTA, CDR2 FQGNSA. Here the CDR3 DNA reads TGTGCCAGCAGCCCCGGGACTAGCGGGTACCAAGAGACCCAGTACTTC. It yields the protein CASSPGTSGYQETQYF.

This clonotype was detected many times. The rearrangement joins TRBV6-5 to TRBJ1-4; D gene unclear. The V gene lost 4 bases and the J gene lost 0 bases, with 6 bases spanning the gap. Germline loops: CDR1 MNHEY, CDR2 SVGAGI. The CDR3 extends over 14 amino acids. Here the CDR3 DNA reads TGTGCCAGCAGTTTACAGACAACTAATGAAAAACTGTTTTTT. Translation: CASSLQTTNEKLFF.

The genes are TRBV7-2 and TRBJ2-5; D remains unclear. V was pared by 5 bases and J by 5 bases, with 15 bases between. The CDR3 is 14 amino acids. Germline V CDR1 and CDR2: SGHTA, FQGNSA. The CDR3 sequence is CASSRGWMGETQYF. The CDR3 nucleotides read TGTGCCAGCAGCCGAGGATGGATGGGGGAGACCCAGTACTTC.

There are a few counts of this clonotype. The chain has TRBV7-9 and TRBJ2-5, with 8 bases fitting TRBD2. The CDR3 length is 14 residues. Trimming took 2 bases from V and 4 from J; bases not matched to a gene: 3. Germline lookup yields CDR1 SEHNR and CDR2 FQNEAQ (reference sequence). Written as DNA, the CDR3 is TGTGCCAGCAGCTTATCAGCGGGGGTAGAGACCCAGTACTTC. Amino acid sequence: CASSLSAGVETQYF.